This T cell receptor beta chain was recovered during a study of a mutant IDH1 vaccine in newly diagnosed glioma. Turning to the study itself: Eight vaccine injections were given to patients in weeks 1, 3, 5, 7, 11, 15, 19 and 23. Treated patients had a mean age of roughly 40 years and a roughly 60% male, around 40% female split. Patients' prior therapy spanned radiotherapy, temozolomide, or both; most underwent both.

Points on this clone: The target antigen is unknown.

Time point given: week 23, last vaccination. With topical imiquimod, each dose of the vaccine consisted of 300 ug of mutant IDH1 20-mer peptide. Profiled with immunoSEQ multiplex PCR; TCRdb holds only in-frame clones, not every one. This table has 20,000 to 25,000 clones, roughly four fifths appearing once. The CDR3 covers 15 residues. The germline gives CDR1 SGHTA, CDR2 FQGNSA. Trimming cost V 4 bases and J 5 bases; bases outside gene matches: 5. This sequence joins TRBV7-2 and TRBJ2-5, with TRBD1 matching 12 bases. Sequencing was performed on PBMCs, taken from a glioma patient whose treatment included an IDH1 peptide vaccine. This clonotype was obtained from a young man with glioma. The CDR3 DNA sequence: TGTGCCAGCAGCTGGGACAGGGGGCCGAGTGAGACCCAGTACTTC. Amino acid sequence: CASSWDRGPSETQYF.